A single sample is the source of the 5 T cell receptor beta chains below, sequenced in a study of OX40 agonist ivuxolimab in advanced cancers. Method: immunoSEQ multiplex PCR; TCRdb's copy keeps in-frame clones and lacks some. In the table there are 10,000 or so clones, about 75% of which are singletons. The specimen comprised CD4+ or CD8+ T cells sorted from blood, sampled in a trial of the OX40 agonist ivuxolimab. Receptors were obtained from an adult with an advanced solid tumor such as melanoma, head and neck, liver or kidney cancer.

The CDR3 DNA reads as TGTGCCAGCAGCTTAATGGGACTAGCGGACACAGATACGCAGTATTTT. It yields the protein CASSLMGLADTDTQYF. J is TRBJ2-3 and V is TRBV7-9, with 11 bases matching TRBD2. Germline CDR1 is SEHNR and CDR2 is FQNEAQ (reference sequence). CDR3 size: 16 residues. Unmatched junction bases numbered 3, after V lost 2 bases and J lost 2 bases.

The chain uses TRBV4-1 and TRBJ1-1; 8 bases fit TRBD1. The CDR3 loop spans 15 amino acids. Germline lookup yields CDR1 MGHRA and CDR2 YSYEKL. Trimming took 3 bases from V and 5 from J; bases not matched to a gene: 8. As DNA, the CDR3 is TGCGCCAGCAGCCAGGGTGGACAGGGCGGAACTGAAGCTTTCTTT. The encoded protein is CASSQGGQGGTEAFF.

This clone occurred once. This rearrangement joins TRBV7-9 to TRBJ1-2, with D possibly being TRBD1 (5 bases). The germline V gene has CDR1 SEHNR and CDR2 FQNEAQ (reference sequence). V lost 1 base to trimming and J lost 10 bases, with 13 bases between them. The CDR3 length is 13 residues. Here the CDR3 DNA reads TGTGCCAGCAGCTTAGGGTATGACAGCCTCTACACCTTC. It translates to CASSLGYDSLYTF.

This clone occurred a few times. The CDR3 nucleotides read TGCGCCAGCAGCCAAGAAGGGGGGAATAGCAATCAGCCCCAGCATTTT. It translates to CASSQEGGNSNQPQHF. This chain joins TRBV4-1 and TRBJ1-5; D might be TRBD1 (6 bases). The CDR3 totals 16 residues. Trimming shortened V by 0 bases and J by 0 bases, and 9 bases separated the two germline ends. Germline V gives CDR1 MGHRA, CDR2 YSYEKL.

The chain combines TRBV5-1 with TRBJ1-1, with unresolved D. The germline V and J ends were trimmed by 1 base and 0 bases, with 13 bases remaining between them. This CDR3 is built from 16 residues. The germline V gene encodes CDR1 SGHRS and CDR2 YFSETQ. CDR3 protein: CASSLPGRRMNTEAFF. DNA of the CDR3: TGCGCCAGCAGCTTGCCGGGCAGGAGAATGAACACTGAAGCTTTCTTT.